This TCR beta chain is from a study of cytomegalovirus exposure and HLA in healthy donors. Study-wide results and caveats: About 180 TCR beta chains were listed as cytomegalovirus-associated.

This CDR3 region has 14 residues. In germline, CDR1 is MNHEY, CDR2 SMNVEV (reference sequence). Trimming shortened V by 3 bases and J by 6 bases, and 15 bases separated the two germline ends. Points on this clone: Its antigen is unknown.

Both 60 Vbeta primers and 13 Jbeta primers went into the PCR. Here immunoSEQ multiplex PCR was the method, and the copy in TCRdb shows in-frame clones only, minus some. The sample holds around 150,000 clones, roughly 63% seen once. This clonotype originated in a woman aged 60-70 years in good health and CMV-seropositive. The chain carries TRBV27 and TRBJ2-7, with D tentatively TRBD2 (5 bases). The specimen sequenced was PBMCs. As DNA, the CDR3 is TGTGCCAGCAGTTTGGCTAGCCCACGTAGCGAGCAGTACTTC. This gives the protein CASSLASPRSEQYF.